Listed below are T cell receptor beta chains from one sample, sequenced in a study of cytomegalovirus exposure and HLA in healthy donors. TCRdb keeps only in-frame clones here, not all; method: immunoSEQ multiplex PCR. The sample holds about 150,000 clones, over 70% seen once. The sequenced sample consisted of PBMCs. All receptors derive from a woman aged 40-49 years in good health and CMV-seronegative. The CDR3 runs from the conserved cysteine through the conserved F or W. D genes are given only for firm matches. Only part of the rows carry a size: once, few, many, or a class if the clone is expanded.

V gene: TRBV5-1
J gene: TRBJ1-2
D gene: .
CDR3 length: 14
clone size: .
CDR3 protein: CASSYTGPNYGYTF
CDR3 DNA: TGCGCCAGCAGTTATACAGGGCCTAACTATGGCTACACCTTC

V gene: TRBV5-1
J gene: TRBJ1-3
D gene: .
CDR3 length: 17
clone size: many
CDR3 protein: CASSLARRESSGNTIYF
CDR3 DNA: TGCGCCAGCAGCTTGGCCCGGCGGGAGAGCTCTGGAAACACCATATATTTT

V gene: TRBV6-5
J gene: TRBJ1-4
D gene: TRBD1
CDR3 length: 14
clone size: few
CDR3 protein: CASSAQGASEKLFF
CDR3 DNA: TGTGCCAGCAGTGCACAGGGGGCGAGTGAAAAACTGTTTTTT

V gene: TRBV2
J gene: TRBJ2-2
D gene: TRBD2
CDR3 length: 15
clone size: .
CDR3 protein: CAGRGRTRLTGELFF
CDR3 DNA: TGTGCCGGCCGGGGGAGGACTAGATTAACCGGGGAGCTGTTTTTT

V gene: TRBV7-9
J gene: TRBJ1-1
D gene: .
CDR3 length: 13
clone size: .
CDR3 protein: CASSPQGNTEAFF
CDR3 DNA: TGTGCCAGCAGCCCTCAGGGAAACACTGAAGCTTTCTTT

V gene: TRBV28
J gene: TRBJ1-2
D gene: .
CDR3 length: 17
clone size: .
CDR3 protein: CASSLSGNRLGNYGYTF
CDR3 DNA: TGTGCCAGCAGTTTATCCGGGAACCGACTGGGTAACTATGGCTACACCTTC

V gene: TRBV9
J gene: TRBJ2-1
D gene: TRBD2
CDR3 length: 16
clone size: .
CDR3 protein: CASSGHGTSGSNEQFF
CDR3 DNA: TGTGCCAGCAGCGGACACGGGACTAGCGGGTCTAATGAGCAGTTCTTC

V gene: TRBV19
J gene: TRBJ2-3
D gene: TRBD2
CDR3 length: 15
clone size: .
CDR3 protein: CASSITSGSTDTQYF
CDR3 DNA: TGTGCCAGTAGTATAACTAGCGGGAGTACAGATACGCAGTATTTT

V gene: TRBV7-8
J gene: TRBJ2-7
D gene: .
CDR3 length: 16
clone size: .
CDR3 protein: CASSLAPRYSPYEQYF
CDR3 DNA: TGTGCCAGCAGCTTAGCCCCCAGGTACAGCCCCTACGAGCAGTACTTC

V gene: TRBV28
J gene: TRBJ2-1
D gene: TRBD1
CDR3 length: 12
clone size: .
CDR3 protein: CASSLDRGEQFF
CDR3 DNA: TGTGCCAGCAGTCTGGACAGGGGGGAGCAGTTCTTC

V gene: TRBV6-5
J gene: TRBJ2-1
D gene: TRBD1
CDR3 length: 15
clone size: .
CDR3 protein: CASNLDREEYNEQFF
CDR3 DNA: TGTGCCAGCAACCTGGACAGGGAAGAATACAATGAGCAGTTCTTC

V gene: TRBV28
J gene: TRBJ1-1
D gene: .
CDR3 length: 14
clone size: .
CDR3 protein: CASSLGTTGHEAFF
CDR3 DNA: TGTGCCAGCAGTTTAGGAACGACAGGCCATGAAGCTTTCTTT

V gene: TRBV25-1
J gene: TRBJ2-7
D gene: .
CDR3 length: 11
clone size: .
CDR3 protein: CASSQGYEQYF
CDR3 DNA: TGTGCCAGCAGTCAGGGCTACGAGCAGTACTTC

V gene: TRBV5-1
J gene: TRBJ2-1
D gene: TRBD2
CDR3 length: 16
clone size: .
CDR3 protein: CASSLAAGALYNEQFF
CDR3 DNA: TGCGCCAGCAGCTTGGCGGCGGGAGCCCTTTACAATGAGCAGTTCTTC

V gene: TRBV29-1
J gene: TRBJ2-3
D gene: TRBD2
CDR3 length: 16
clone size: .
CDR3 protein: CSVDVASGGMTDTQYF
CDR3 DNA: TGCAGCGTTGATGTCGCTAGCGGGGGGATGACAGATACGCAGTATTTT

V gene: TRBV5-4
J gene: TRBJ2-1
D gene: TRBD2
CDR3 length: 15
clone size: .
CDR3 protein: CASTFGSGSFNEQFF
CDR3 DNA: TGTGCCAGCACCTTCGGCAGCGGGAGTTTCAATGAGCAGTTCTTC

V gene: TRBV30
J gene: TRBJ2-1
D gene: .
CDR3 length: 12
clone size: .
CDR3 protein: CASSKAYNEQFF
CDR3 DNA: TGTGCCTCTAGTAAAGCCTACAATGAGCAGTTCTTC

V gene: TRBV2
J gene: TRBJ2-7
D gene: TRBD2
CDR3 length: 18
clone size: .
CDR3 protein: CASISRVAGDQRFHEQYF
CDR3 DNA: TGTGCCAGCATCTCCAGGGTAGCGGGGGACCAACGGTTCCACGAGCAGTACTTC

V gene: TRBV7-8
J gene: TRBJ2-7
D gene: TRBD2
CDR3 length: 15
clone size: once
CDR3 protein: CASSFGTSGGYEQYF
CDR3 DNA: TGTGCCAGCAGCTTCGGGACTAGCGGGGGCTACGAGCAGTACTTC

V gene: TRBV5-1
J gene: TRBJ1-1
D gene: TRBD1
CDR3 length: 14
clone size: .
CDR3 protein: CASSRGQGGTEAFF
CDR3 DNA: TGCGCCAGCAGCCGTGGACAGGGGGGCACTGAAGCTTTCTTT

V gene: TRBV28
J gene: TRBJ1-2
D gene: TRBD1
CDR3 length: 15
clone size: .
CDR3 protein: CASRVFPGGNYGYTF
CDR3 DNA: TGTGCCAGCAGAGTTTTCCCAGGGGGGAACTATGGCTACACCTTC

V gene: TRBV27
J gene: TRBJ1-2
D gene: TRBD1
CDR3 length: 15
clone size: .
CDR3 protein: CASSSLNRGQYGYTF
CDR3 DNA: TGTGCCAGCAGTTCACTCAACAGGGGGCAGTATGGCTACACCTTC

V gene: TRBV6-1
J gene: TRBJ2-7
D gene: TRBD2
CDR3 length: 12
clone size: .
CDR3 protein: CASRLAGYEQYF
CDR3 DNA: TGTGCCAGCAGGCTAGCGGGGTACGAGCAGTACTTC

V gene: TRBV2
J gene: TRBJ1-1
D gene: TRBD1
CDR3 length: 14
clone size: .
CDR3 protein: CASSDWGQGTEAFF
CDR3 DNA: TGTGCCAGCAGTGATTGGGGACAGGGGACTGAAGCTTTCTTT

V gene: TRBV5-6
J gene: TRBJ1-2
D gene: .
CDR3 length: 14
clone size: once
CDR3 protein: CASSLDRSYYGYTF
CDR3 DNA: TGTGCCAGCAGCTTGGACAGGTCCTACTATGGCTACACCTTC

V gene: TRBV18
J gene: TRBJ2-5
D gene: .
CDR3 length: 14
clone size: .
CDR3 protein: CASSPPGGGETQYF
CDR3 DNA: TGTGCCAGCTCACCACCGGGAGGGGGAGAGACCCAGTACTTC

V gene: TRBV6-1
J gene: TRBJ2-7
D gene: TRBD1
CDR3 length: 14
clone size: .
CDR3 protein: CASIMGQELYEQYF
CDR3 DNA: TGTGCCAGCATAATGGGACAGGAGCTCTACGAGCAGTACTTC

V gene: TRBV7-9
J gene: TRBJ1-2
D gene: .
CDR3 length: 12
clone size: .
CDR3 protein: CASTGNLGGYTF
CDR3 DNA: TGTGCCAGCACGGGAAATCTGGGTGGCTACACCTTC

V gene: TRBV11-2
J gene: TRBJ2-3
D gene: TRBD2
CDR3 length: 17
clone size: .
CDR3 protein: CASSLGAAGTSTDTQYF
CDR3 DNA: TGTGCCAGCAGCTTAGGCGCAGCGGGGACTAGCACAGATACGCAGTATTTT